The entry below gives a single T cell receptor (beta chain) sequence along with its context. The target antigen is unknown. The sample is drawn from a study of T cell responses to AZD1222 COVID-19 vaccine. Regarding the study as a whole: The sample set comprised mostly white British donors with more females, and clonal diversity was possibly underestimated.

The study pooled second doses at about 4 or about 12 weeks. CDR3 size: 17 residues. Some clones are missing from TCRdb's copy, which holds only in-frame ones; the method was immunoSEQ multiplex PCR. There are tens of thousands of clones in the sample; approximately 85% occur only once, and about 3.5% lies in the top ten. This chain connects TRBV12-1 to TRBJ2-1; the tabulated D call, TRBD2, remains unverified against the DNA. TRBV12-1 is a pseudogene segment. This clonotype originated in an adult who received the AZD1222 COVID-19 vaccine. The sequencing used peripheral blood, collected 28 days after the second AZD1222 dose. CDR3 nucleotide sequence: TGTGCCAGCAACCAAGGTAGATCTAGCGGGAGGTGGAATGAGCAGTTCTTC. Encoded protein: CASNQGRSSGRWNEQFF.